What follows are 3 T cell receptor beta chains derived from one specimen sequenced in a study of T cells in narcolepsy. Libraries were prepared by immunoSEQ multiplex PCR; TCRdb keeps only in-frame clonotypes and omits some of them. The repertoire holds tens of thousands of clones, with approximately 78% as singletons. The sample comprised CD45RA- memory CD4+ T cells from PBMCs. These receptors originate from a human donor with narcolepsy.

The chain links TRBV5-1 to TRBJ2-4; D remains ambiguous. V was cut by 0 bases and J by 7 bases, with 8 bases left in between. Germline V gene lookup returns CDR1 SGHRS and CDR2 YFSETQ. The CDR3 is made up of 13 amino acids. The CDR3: CASSLGGENIQYF. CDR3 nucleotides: TGCGCCAGCAGCTTGGGAGGTGAGAACATTCAGTACTTC. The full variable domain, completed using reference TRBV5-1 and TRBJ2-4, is KAGVTQTPRYLIKTRGQQVTLSCSPISGHRSVSWYQQTPGQGLQFLFEYFSETQRNKGNFPGRFSGRQFSNSRSEMNVSTLELGDSALYLCASSLGGENIQYFGAGTRLSVL.

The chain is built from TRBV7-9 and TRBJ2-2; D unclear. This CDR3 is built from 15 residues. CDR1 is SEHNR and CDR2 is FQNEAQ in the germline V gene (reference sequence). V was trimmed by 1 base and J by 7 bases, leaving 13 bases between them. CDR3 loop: CASSLVSTTGGELFF. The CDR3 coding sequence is TGTGCCAGCAGCTTAGTCTCCACGACGGGCGGGGAGCTGTTTTTT.

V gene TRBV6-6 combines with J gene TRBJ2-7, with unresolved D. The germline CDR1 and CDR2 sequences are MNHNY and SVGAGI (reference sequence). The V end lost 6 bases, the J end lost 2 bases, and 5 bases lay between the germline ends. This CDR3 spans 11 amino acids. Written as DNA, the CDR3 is TGTGCCAGCAGGGGTACCTACGAGCAGTACTTC. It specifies CASRGTYEQYF.